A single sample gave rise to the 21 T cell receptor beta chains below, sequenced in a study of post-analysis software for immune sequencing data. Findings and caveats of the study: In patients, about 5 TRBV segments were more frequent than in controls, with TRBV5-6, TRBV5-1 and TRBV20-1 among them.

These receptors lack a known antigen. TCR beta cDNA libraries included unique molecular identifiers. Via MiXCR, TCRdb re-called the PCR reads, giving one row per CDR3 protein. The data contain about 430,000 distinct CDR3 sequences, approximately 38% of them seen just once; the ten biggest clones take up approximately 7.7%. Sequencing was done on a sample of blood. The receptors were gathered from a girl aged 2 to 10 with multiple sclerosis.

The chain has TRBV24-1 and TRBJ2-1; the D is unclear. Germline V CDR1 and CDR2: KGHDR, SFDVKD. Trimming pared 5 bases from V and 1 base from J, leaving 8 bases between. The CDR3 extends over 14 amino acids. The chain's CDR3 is CATSGAYSYNEQFF. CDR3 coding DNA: TGTGCCACCAGTGGCGCCTATTCCTACAATGAGCAGTTCTTC.

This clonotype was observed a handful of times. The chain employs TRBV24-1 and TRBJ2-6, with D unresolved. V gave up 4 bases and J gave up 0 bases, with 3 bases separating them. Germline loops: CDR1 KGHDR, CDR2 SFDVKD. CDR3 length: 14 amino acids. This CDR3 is CATSDVSGANVLTF. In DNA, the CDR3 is TGTGCCACCAGTGACGTCTCTGGGGCCAACGTCCTGACTTTC.

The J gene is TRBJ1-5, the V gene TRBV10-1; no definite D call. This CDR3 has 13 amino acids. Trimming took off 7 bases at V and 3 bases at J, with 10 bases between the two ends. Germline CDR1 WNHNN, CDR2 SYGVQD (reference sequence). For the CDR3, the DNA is TGCGCCAGCATTAGGAGGTTCAATCAGCCCCAGCATTTT. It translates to CASIRRFNQPQHF.

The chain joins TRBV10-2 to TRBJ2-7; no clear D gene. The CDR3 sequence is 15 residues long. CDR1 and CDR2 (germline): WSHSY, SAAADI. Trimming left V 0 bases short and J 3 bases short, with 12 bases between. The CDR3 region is CASSESIGRYYEQYF. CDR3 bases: TGCGCCAGCAGTGAGTCGATCGGCAGATACTACGAGCAGTACTTC.

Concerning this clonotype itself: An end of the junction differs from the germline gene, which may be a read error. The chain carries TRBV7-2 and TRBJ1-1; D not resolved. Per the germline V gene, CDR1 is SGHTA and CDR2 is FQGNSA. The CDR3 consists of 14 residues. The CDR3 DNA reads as TGCGCCAGCAGCTTGGGCCGGCGAGGAGCTAAAGCTTTCTTT. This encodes CASSLGRRGAKAFF.

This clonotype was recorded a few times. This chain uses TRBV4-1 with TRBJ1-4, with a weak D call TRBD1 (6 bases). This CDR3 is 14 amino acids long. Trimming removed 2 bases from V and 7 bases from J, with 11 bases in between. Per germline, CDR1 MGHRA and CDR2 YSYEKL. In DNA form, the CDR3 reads TGCGCCAGCAGCCAATGGGACATCGGTGAAAAACTGTTTTTT. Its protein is CASSQWDIGEKLFF.

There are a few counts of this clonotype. DNA for the CDR3: TGTGCCAGCAGCTCCGGACTAGCGGGGACCTACAATGAGCAGTTCTTC. This codes for CASSSGLAGTYNEQFF. This chain connects TRBV13 to TRBJ2-1; TRBD2 matches 12 bases. V trimming: 4 bases; J trimming: 2 bases; junction bases outside the gene matches: 3. The CDR3 contains 16 residues. Looked up from germline, CDR1 is PRHDT and CDR2 is FYEKMQ (reference sequence).

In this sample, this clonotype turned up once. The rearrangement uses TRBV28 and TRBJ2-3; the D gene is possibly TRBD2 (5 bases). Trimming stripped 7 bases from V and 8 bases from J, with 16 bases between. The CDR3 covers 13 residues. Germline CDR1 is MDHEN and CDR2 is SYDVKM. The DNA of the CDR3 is TGTGCCAGCAATCCTATCGTTCGGGGTACGCAGTATTTT. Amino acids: CASNPIVRGTQYF. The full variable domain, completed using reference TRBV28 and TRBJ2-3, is DVKVTQSSRYLVKRTGEKVFLECVQDMDHENMFWYRQDPGLGLRLIYFSYDVKMKEKGDIPEGYSVSREKKERFSLILESASTNQTSMYLCASNPIVRGTQYFGPGTRLTVL.

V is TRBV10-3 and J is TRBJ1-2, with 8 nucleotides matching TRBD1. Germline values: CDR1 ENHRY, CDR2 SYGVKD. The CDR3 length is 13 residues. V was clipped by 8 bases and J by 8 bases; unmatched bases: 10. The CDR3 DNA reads TGTGCCATCTGGGCAGGGGGCCTTCAAGGCTACACCTTC. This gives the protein CAIWAGGLQGYTF.

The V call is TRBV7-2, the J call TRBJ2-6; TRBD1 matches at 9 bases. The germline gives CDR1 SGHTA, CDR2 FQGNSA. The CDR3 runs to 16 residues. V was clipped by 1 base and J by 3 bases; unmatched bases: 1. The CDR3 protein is CASSLGTGVGANVLTF. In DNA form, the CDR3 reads TGTGCCAGCAGCTTAGGGACAGGGGTTGGGGCCAACGTCCTGACTTTC.

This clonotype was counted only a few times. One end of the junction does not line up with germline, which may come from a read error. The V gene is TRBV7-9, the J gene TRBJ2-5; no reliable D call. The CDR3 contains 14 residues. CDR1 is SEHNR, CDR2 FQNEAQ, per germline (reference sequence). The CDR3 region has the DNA TGTGCTAGCACCGAGTCATCCCAATGGGAGACCCAGTACTTC. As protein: CASTESSQWETQYF.

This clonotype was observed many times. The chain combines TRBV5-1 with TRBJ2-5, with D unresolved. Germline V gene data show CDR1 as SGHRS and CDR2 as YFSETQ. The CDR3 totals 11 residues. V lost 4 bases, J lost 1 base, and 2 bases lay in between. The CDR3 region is CASSVQETQYF. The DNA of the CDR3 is TGCGCCAGCAGCGTCCAAGAGACCCAGTACTTC. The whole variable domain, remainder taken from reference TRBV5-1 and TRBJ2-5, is KAGVTQTPRYLIKTRGQQVTLSCSPISGHRSVSWYQQTPGQGLQFLFEYFSETQRNKGNFPGRFSGRQFSNSRSEMNVSTLELGDSALYLCASSVQETQYFGPGTRLLVL.

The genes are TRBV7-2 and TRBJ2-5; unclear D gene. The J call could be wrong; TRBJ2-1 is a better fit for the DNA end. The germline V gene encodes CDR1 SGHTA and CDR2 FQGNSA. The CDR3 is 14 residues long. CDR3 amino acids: CASSLRHGQETQFF. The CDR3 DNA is TGTGCCAGCAGCCTCAGACATGGTCAAGAGACCCAGTTCTTC.

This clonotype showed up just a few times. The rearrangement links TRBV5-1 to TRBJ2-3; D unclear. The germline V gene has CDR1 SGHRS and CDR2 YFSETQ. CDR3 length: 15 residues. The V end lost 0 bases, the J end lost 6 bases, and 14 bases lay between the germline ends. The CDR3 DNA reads TGCGCCAGCAGCTTGGTGGGGAATCGAGGCGATACGCAGTATTTT. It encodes CASSLVGNRGDTQYF.

For the CDR3, the DNA is TGTGCCAGCAGTCCTTACCTCGGGACAGGACCGAGCAATCAGCCCCAGCATTTT. Protein sequence: CASSPYLGTGPSNQPQHF. The V gene is TRBV28, the J gene TRBJ1-5, with TRBD1 matching over 8 bases. V lost 5 bases and J lost 1; bases outside the gene matches: 13. Germline lookup yields CDR1 MDHEN and CDR2 SYDVKM. The CDR3 totals 18 residues.

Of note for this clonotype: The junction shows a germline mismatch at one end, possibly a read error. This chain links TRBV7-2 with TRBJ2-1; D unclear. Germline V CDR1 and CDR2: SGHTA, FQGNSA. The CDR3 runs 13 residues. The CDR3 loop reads CASSFPNYNEQFF. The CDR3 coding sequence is TGTGCCAGTAGCTTCCCCAACTACAATGAGCAGTTCTTC.

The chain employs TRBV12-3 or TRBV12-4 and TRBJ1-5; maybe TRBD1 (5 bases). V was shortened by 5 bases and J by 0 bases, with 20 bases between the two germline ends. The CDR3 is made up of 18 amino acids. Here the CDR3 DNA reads TGTGCCAGCAGTATCTATCAGGGACTGGGGTATAGCAATCAGCCCCAGCATTTT. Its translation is CASSIYQGLGYSNQPQHF.

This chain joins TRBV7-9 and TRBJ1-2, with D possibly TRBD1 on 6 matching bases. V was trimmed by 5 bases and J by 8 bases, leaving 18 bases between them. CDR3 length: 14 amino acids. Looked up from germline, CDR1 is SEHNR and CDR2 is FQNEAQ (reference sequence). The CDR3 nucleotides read TGTGCCAGCAGCGGATCTCACAGGGCGGAAGGCTACACCTTC. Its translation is CASSGSHRAEGYTF.

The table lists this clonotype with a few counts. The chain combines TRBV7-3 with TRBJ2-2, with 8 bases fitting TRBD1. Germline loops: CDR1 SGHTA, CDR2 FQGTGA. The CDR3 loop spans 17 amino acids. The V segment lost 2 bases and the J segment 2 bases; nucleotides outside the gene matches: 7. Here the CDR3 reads CASSLFWTGPNTGELFF. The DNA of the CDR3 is TGTGCCAGCAGCTTATTCTGGACAGGGCCCAACACCGGGGAGCTGTTTTTT.

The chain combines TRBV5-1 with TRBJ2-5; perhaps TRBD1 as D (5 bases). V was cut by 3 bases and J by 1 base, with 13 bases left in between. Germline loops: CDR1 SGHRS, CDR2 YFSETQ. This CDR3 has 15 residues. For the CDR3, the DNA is TGCGCCAGCAGCTCGGCAGGGTGGGTCCAAGAGACCCAGTACTTC. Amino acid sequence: CASSSAGWVQETQYF.

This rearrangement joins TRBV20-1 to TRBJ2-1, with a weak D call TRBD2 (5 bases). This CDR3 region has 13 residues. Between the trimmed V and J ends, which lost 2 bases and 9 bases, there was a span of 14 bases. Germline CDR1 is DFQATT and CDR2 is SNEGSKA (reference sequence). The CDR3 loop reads CSARRGGIGEQFF. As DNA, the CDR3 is TGCAGTGCTAGAAGAGGAGGCATAGGTGAGCAGTTCTTC.